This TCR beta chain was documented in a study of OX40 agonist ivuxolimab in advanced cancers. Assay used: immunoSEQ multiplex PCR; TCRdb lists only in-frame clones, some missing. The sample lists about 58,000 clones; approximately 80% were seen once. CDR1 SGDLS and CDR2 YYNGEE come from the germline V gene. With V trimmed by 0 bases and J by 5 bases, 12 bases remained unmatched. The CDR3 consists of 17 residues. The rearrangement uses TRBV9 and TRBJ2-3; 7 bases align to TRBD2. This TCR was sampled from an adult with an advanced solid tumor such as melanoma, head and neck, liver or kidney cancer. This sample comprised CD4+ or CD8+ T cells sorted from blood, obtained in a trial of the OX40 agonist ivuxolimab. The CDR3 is CASSVAPGGSLEDTQYF. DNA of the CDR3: TGTGCCAGCAGCGTAGCCCCCGGCGGGAGTTTGGAAGATACGCAGTATTTT. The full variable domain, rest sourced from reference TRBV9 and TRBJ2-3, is DSGVTQTPKHLITATGQRVTLRCSPRSGDLSVYWYQQSLDQGLQFLIQYYNGEERAKGNILERFSAQQFPDLHSELNLSSLELGDSALYFCASSVAPGGSLEDTQYFGPGTRLTVL.